The subject of this entry is one T cell receptor beta chain. This specimen belongs to a study of blood T cell repertoires in COVID-19. Generated by immunoSEQ multiplex PCR, the TCRdb table keeps only in-frame clones and is missing some. The repertoire has around 140,000 clones, around 88% of them found once; the top ten carry more than 1.5%. This CDR3 has 14 amino acids. The V and J ends lost 2 bases and 1 base, in that order; junction bases with no gene match: 0. The germline V gene has CDR1 ENHRY and CDR2 SYGVKD. The sample was peripheral blood. The chain is built from TRBV10-3 and TRBJ2-5; 8 positions agree with TRBD1. The sequence was obtained from a woman aged 55-70 years with acute or convalescent COVID-19. CDR3 bases: TGTGCCATCAGTGAGACAGGGGGCCAAGAGACCCAGTACTTC. Translation gives CAISETGGQETQYF.